This TCR beta chain emerged from a study of cytomegalovirus exposure and HLA in healthy donors. PCR amplification relied on 60 Vbeta primers (plus 13 Jbeta primers). Produced via immunoSEQ multiplex PCR; TCRdb's table is partial and in-frame only. This sample yields 150,000 to 200,000 clones, of which about 83% are seen a single time; 4.5% to 7.5% belongs to the top ten. The CDR3 spans 17 residues. Germline loops: CDR1 MDHEN, CDR2 SYDVKM. Unmatched junction bases numbered 14, after V lost 4 bases and J lost 4 bases. The clonotype was recovered from a woman aged 25 to 39 in good health and CMV-seropositive. This chain connects TRBV28 to TRBJ2-7; TRBD1 agrees at 9 bases. The sample comprised PBMCs. The CDR3 here is CASSSLTFGQGLYEQYF. The CDR3, as DNA: TGTGCCAGCAGTTCCCTAACTTTTGGACAGGGGTTGTACGAGCAGTACTTC.